This T cell receptor beta chain was captured in a study of blood T cell repertoires in COVID-19. Clones were read by immunoSEQ multiplex PCR, and TCRdb kept only the in-frame ones, dropping some. The sample records about 110,000 clones, over 75% being singletons. CDR3 length: 14 residues. The rearrangement uses TRBV21-1 and TRBJ2-5; TRBD2, the table's D call, lacks a check against the DNA. TRBV21-1 is given as a pseudogene. The sequence came from a woman aged 70 to 79 with acute or convalescent COVID-19. The sequenced sample was peripheral blood. The CDR3, as DNA: TGTGCCAGCAGCAAAGAGGAGATCCAAGAGACCCAGTACTTC. Protein: CASSKEEIQETQYF.